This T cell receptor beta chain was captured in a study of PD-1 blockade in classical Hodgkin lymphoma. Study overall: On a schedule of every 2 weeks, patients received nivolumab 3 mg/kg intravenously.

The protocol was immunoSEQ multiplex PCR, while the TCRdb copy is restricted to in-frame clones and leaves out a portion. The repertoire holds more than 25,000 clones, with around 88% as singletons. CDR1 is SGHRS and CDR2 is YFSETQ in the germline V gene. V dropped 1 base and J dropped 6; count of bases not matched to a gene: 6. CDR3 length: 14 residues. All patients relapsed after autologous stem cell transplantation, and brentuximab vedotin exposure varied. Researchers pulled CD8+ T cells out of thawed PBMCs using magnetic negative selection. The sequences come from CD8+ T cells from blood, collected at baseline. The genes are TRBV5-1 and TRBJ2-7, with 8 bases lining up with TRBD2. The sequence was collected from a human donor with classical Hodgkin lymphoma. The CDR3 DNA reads TGCGCCAGCAGCTTGAGTAGCGGGACGAGCGAGCAGTACTTC. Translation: CASSLSSGTSEQYF.